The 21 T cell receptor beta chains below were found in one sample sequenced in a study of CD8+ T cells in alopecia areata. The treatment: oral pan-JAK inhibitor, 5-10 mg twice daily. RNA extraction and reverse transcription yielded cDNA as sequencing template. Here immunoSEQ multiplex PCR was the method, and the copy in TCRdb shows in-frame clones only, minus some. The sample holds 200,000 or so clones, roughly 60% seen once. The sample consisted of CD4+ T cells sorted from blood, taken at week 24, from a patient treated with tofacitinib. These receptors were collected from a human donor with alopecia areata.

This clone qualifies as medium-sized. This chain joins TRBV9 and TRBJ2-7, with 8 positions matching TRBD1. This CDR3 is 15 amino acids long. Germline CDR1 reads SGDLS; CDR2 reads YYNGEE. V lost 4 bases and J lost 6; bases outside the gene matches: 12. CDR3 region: CASSSGQAQLSEQYF. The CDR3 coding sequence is TGTGCCAGCAGCTCGGGACAGGCCCAGCTCAGCGAGCAGTACTTC.

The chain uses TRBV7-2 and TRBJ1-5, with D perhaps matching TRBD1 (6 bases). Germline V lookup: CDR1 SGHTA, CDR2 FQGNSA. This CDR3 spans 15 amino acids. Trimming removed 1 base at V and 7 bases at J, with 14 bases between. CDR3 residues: CASSLVTGGWQPQHF. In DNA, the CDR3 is TGTGCCAGCAGCTTAGTAACGGGGGGCTGGCAGCCCCAGCATTTT. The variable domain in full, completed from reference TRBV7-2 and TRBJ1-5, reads GAGVSQSPSNKVTEKGKDVELRCDPISGHTALYWYRQSLGQGLEFLIYFQGNSAPDKSGLPSDRFSAERTGGSVSTLTIQRTQQEDSAVYLCASSLVTGGWQPQHFGDGTRLSIL.

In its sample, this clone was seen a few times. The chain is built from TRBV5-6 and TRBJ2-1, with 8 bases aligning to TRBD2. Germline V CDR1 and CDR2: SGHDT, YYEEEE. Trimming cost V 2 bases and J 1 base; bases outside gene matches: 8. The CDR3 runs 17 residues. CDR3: CASSLFLRGASYNEQFF. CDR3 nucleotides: TGTGCCAGCAGCTTATTCTTGCGGGGGGCTTCCTACAATGAGCAGTTCTTC.

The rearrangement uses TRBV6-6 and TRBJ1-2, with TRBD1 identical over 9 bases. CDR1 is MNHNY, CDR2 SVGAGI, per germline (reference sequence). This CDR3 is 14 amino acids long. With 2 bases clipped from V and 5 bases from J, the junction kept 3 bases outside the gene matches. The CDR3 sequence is CASSYVGQGYGYTF. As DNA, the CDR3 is TGTGCCAGCAGTTACGTGGGACAGGGATATGGCTACACCTTC.

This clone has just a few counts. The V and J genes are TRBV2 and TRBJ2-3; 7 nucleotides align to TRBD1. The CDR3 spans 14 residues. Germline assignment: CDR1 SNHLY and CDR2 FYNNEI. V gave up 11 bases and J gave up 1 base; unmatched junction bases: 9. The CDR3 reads CAGNRDRGTDTQYF. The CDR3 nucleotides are TGTGCCGGAAACCGGGACAGAGGCACAGATACGCAGTATTTT. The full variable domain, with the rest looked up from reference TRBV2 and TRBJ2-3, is EPEVTQTPSHQVTQMGQEVILRCVPISNHLYFYWYRQILGQKVEFLVSFYNNEISEKSEIFDDQFSVERPDGSNFTLKIRSTKLEDSAMYFCAGNRDRGTDTQYFGPGTRLTVL.

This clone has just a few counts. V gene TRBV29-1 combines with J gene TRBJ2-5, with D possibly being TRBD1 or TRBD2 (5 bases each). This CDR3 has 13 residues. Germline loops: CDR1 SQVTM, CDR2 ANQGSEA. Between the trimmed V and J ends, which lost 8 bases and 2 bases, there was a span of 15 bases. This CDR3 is CSCRDQEQETQYF. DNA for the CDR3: TGCAGCTGCCGGGACCAGGAACAAGAGACCCAGTACTTC.

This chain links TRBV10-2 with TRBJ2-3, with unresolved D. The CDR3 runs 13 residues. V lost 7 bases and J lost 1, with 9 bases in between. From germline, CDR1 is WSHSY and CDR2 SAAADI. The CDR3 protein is CASTQGGTDTQYF. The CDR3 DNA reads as TGCGCCAGCACACAAGGAGGCACAGATACGCAGTATTTT.

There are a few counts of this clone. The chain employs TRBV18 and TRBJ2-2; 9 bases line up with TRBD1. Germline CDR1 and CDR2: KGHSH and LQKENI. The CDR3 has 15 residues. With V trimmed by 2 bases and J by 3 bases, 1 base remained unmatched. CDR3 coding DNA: TGTGCCAGCTCACCAGGGACAGGGTACACCGGGGAGCTGTTTTTT. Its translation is CASSPGTGYTGELFF.

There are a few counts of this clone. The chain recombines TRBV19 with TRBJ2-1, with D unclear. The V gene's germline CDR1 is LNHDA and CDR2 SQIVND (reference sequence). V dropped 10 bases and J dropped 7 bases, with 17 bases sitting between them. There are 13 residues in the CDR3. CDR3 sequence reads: CATQSHMGNEQFF. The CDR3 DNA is TGTGCCACCCAGTCCCACATGGGGAATGAGCAGTTCTTC.

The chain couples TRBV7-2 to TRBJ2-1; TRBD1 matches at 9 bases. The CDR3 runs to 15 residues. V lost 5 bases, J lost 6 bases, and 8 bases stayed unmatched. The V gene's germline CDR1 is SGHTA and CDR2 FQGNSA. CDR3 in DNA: TGTGCCAGCAGCCTTCCGGGACAGGGCCTCAATGAGCAGTTCTTC. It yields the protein CASSLPGQGLNEQFF.

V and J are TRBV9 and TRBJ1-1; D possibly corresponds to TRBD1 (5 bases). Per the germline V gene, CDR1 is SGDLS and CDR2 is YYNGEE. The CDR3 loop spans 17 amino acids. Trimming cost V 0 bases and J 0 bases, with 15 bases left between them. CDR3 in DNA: TGTGCCAGCAGCGTAGCAGTAGGGGTTGGCATGAACACTGAAGCTTTCTTT. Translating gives CASSVAVGVGMNTEAFF.

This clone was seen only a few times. The DNA for the CDR3 is TGCGCCAGCAGCTTGGTACAGGGGGCAAGCGGGGAGCTGTTTTTT. This encodes CASSLVQGASGELFF. The chain employs TRBV5-1 and TRBJ2-2; 9 positions agree with TRBD1. The junction had 4 bases not matched to a gene; V was cut back by 0 bases and J by 7 bases. Germline values: CDR1 SGHRS, CDR2 YFSETQ. The CDR3 runs to 15 residues.

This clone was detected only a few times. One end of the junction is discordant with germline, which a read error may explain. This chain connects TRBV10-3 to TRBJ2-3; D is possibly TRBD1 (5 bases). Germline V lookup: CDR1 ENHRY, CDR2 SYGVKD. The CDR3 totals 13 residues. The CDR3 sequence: CASSYSKGNTQYF. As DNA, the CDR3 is TGTGCCAGCAGTTACTCGAAGGGGAATACGCAGTATTTT.

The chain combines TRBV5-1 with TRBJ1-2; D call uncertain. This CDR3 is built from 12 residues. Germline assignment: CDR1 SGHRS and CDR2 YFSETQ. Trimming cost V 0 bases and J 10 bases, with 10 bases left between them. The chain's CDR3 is CASSLEAGYYTF. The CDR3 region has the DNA TGCGCCAGCAGCTTGGAGGCGGGATACTACACCTTC.

CDR3 residues: CASSQAPGANVLTF. The CDR3 bases are TGTGCCAGCAGCCAAGCTCCTGGGGCCAACGTCCTGACTTTC. This chain connects TRBV14 to TRBJ2-6; D gene ambiguous. Trimming left V 1 base short and J 2 bases short, with 3 bases between. The CDR3 extends over 14 amino acids. Germline assignment: CDR1 SGHDN and CDR2 FVKESK.

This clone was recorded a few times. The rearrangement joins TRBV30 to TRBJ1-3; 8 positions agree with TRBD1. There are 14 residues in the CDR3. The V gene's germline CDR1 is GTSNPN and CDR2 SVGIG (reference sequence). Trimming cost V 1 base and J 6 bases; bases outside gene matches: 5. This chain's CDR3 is CAWSANQGANTIYF. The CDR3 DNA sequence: TGTGCCTGGAGTGCCAACCAGGGGGCAAACACCATATATTTT.

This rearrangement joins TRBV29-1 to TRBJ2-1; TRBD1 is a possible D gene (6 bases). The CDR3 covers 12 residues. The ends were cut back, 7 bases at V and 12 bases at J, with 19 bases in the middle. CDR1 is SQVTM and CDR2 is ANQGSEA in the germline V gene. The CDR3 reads CSGRLGQYRQFF. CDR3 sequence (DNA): TGCAGCGGTCGCCTCGGACAGTATCGGCAGTTCTTC.

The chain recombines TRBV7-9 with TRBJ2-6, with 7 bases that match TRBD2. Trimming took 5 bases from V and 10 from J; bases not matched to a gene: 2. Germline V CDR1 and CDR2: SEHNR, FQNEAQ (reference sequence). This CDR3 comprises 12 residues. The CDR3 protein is CASSSGENVLTF. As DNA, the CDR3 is TGTGCCAGCAGCAGCGGGGAGAACGTCCTGACTTTC.

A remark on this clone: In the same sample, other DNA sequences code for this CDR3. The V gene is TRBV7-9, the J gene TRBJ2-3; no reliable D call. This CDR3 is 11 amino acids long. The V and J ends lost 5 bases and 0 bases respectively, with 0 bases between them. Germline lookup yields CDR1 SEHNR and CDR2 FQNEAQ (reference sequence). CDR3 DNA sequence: TGTGCCAGCAGCAGCACAGATACGCAGTATTTT. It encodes CASSSTDTQYF.

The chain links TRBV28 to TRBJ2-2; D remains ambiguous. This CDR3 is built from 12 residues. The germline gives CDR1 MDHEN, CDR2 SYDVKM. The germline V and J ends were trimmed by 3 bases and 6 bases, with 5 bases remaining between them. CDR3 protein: CASSLQAGELFF. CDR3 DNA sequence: TGTGCCAGCAGTTTGCAAGCCGGGGAGCTGTTTTTT.

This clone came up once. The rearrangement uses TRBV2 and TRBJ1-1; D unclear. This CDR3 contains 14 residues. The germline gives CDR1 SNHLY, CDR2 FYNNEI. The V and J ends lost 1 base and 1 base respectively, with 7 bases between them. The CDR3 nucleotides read TGTGCCAGCAGTGAAGTGGCAGGGAACACTGAAGCTTTCTTT. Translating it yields CASSEVAGNTEAFF.